The entry below describes one T cell receptor beta chain. The clone's antigen remains unknown. One base away there is no much larger clone; base qualities are not given. TCR CDR3 regions were amplified from genomic DNA by multiplex PCR using the deep immunoSEQ assay. Extracted genomic DNA from each cell subset was spread evenly across all wells of several immunoSEQ 96-well plates, with each plate serving as a replicate. For unsorted PBMC, each replicate PCR was loaded with approximately 300 ng genomic DNA, equivalent to about 30,000 T cell genomes. Unsorted PBMC genomic DNA was sequenced across ten immunoSEQ deep assay plates. The purified libraries were quantified using a Qubit 3.0 fluorometer, sized with a Bioanalyzer 2100, and then quantified again using the KAPA Library Quantification kit. Every immunoSEQ 96-well plate was sequenced on a dedicated single-read 150-cycle Illumina NextSeq 550 flow cell. In the authors' own workflow: The immunoSEQ output contained only junctional sequences without quality scores, so filtering could not match that applied to full-length reads. To assign V/J genes and CDR3, sequences were annotated against IMGT germline references using PyIR, a Python wrapper for IgBLAST v1.9. Reads with weak V/J assignments (E-value above 1e-6), missing CDR3, stop codons, out-of-frame junctions, or ambiguous translated residues were removed. V3J clonotypes were defined by identical inferred V gene, J gene, and CDR3 amino acid sequence. The percentage overlap between two repertoires was calculated by dividing the number of shared unique clonotypes by the size of the smaller repertoire. Richness of each repertoire was evaluated using RTK rarefaction, the Chao1 estimator, and Recon v2.1 estimates of unobserved clonotypes. The table comes from immuneACCESS by way of TCRdb, which keeps in-frame sequences with V and J called. Part of the clones is missing from these tables; in studies checked, under half for an unresolved V gene and the rest for unknown reasons. The DNA gave D and trimming, while V, J and clone size come from that table. The sample contains 400,000 to 600,000 clones, over 60% of them found a single time. The ten largest clones represent approximately 13% of the sample.

The CDR3 runs 16 amino acids, cysteine and phenylalanine included. Only the CDR3 DNA stays, 48 bases, in frame from base 1. Looking up the germline V gene (reference sequence) yields CDR1 SEHNR and CDR2 FQNEAQ. Germline trimming: 5 bases from V, 7 bases from J; junction bases outside gene matches: 9. The sample is drawn from a study of shared clonotypes between healthy human individuals (dated by TCRdb to about 2020). Turning to the overall study: A couple of women and a few men aged 18 to 49 years were included in the cohort. Each donor's leukapheresis produced roughly between about 0.8 and 8.9 billion PBMCs. Libraries were prepared and TCR repertoires were sequenced by different laboratories using diverse techniques, in order to increase sequencing depth and limit assay-specific biases. To estimate repertoire size and how much clonotype sharing occurs between individuals, the study deeply sequenced the blood TCR repertoires of roughly 5 healthy adults. The paper's findings and limits, for the study overall: The genetic and exposure-history diversity represented was limited by the small number of donors. Based on pairwise subsampling, the degree of clonotype sharing among donors was expected to be affected by sequencing depth. Sampling was limited to blood, and TCR repertoires in tissue likely differ from TCR repertoires in blood.

Healthy HIV-negative adults with no recently reported acute infections or vaccinations were included as donors. Only Caucasian adults living in Nashville, Tennessee, USA were represented among the donors. For unsorted samples, 75 million to 90 million PBMCs were counted and genomic DNA was extracted with the QIAamp DNA Blood Mini kit. Blood was obtained by leukapheresis, after which PBMCs were separated by Ficoll-Histopaque density gradient centrifugation and cryopreserved in liquid nitrogen vapor phase. In this chain, TRBV7-9 is recombined with TRBJ2-1, with 12 middle bases fitting TRBD1. The sample was PBMCs. This clonotype was sampled from a woman aged 40 to 49 in good health. Some clones in this sample may be carry-over from other donors' samples. The DNA reads as follows: TGTGCCAGCAGCGTCTCCGGGACAGGGGGCTTGAATGAGCAGTTCTTC. It is translated as CASSVSGTGGLNEQFF.